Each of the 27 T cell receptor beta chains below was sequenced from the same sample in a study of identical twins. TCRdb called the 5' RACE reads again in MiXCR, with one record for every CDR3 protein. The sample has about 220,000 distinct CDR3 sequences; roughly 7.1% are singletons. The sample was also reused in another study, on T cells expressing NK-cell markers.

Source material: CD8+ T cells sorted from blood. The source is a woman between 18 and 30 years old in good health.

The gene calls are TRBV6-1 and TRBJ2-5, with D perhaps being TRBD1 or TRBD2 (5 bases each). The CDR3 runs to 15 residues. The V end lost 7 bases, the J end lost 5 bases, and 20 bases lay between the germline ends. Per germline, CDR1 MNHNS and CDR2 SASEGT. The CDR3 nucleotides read TGTGCCAGCACCCCTCGAAGGGACCGCGGGGAGACCCAGTACTTC. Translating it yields CASTPRRDRGETQYF.

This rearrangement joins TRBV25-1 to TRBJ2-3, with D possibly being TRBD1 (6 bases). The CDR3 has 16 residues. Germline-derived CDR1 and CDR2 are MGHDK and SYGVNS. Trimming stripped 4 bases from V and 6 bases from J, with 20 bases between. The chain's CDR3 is CASSAADRIFVDTQYF. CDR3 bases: TGTGCCAGCAGTGCCGCGGACAGAATTTTCGTGGATACGCAGTATTTT.

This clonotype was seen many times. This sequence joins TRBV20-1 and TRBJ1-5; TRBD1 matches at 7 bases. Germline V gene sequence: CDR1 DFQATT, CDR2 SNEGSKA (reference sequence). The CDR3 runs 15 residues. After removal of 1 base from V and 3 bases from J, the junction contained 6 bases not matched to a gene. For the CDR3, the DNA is TGCAGTGCTAGAGCGGCAGGGGGGAACAATCAGCCCCAGCATTTT. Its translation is CSARAAGGNNQPQHF.

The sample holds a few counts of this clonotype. Here the CDR3 reads CASSSAFFYGYTF. CDR3 bases: TGTGCCAGCAGCTCGGCTTTCTTCTATGGCTACACCTTC. The chain is built from TRBV7-9 and TRBJ1-2, with D uncertain. The germline V gene encodes CDR1 SEHNR and CDR2 FQNEAQ (reference sequence). The CDR3 has 13 residues. V was pared by 4 bases and J by 4 bases, with 10 bases between. Complete variable domain (other parts from reference TRBV7-9 and TRBJ1-2): DTGVSQNPRHKITKRGQNVTFRCDPISEHNRLYWYRQTLGQGPEFLTYFQNEAQLEKSRLLSDRFSAERPKGSFSTLEIQRTEQGDSAMYLCASSSAFFYGYTFGSGTRLTVV.

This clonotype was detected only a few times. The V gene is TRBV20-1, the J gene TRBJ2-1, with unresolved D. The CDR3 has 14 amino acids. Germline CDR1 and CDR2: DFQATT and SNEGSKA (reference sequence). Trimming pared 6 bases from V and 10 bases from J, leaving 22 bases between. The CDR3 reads CSAPSPRQTAEQFF. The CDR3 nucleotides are TGCAGTGCCCCAAGCCCGAGACAAACAGCCGAGCAGTTCTTC.

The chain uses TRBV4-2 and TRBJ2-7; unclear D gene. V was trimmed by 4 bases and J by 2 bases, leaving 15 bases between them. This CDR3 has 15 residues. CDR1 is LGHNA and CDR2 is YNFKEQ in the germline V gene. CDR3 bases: TGTGCCAGCAGCCCGCGCGGCCAGCCAACCTACGAGCAGTACTTC. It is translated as CASSPRGQPTYEQYF.

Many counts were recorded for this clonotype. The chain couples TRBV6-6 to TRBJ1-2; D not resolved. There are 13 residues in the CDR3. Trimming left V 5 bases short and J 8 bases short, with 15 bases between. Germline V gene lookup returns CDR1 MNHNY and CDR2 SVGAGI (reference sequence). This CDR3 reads CASSPREGGGYTF. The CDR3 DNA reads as TGTGCCAGCAGTCCCCGCGAGGGAGGGGGCTACACCTTC.

The CDR3 loop reads CASLGFFEQYF. The CDR3 DNA sequence: TGTGCCAGCTTAGGTTTCTTCGAGCAGTACTTC. The V call is TRBV2, the J call TRBJ2-7; no clear D gene. Germline CDR1 SNHLY, CDR2 FYNNEI. V gave up 8 bases and J gave up 6 bases, with 11 bases separating them. CDR3 length: 11 residues.

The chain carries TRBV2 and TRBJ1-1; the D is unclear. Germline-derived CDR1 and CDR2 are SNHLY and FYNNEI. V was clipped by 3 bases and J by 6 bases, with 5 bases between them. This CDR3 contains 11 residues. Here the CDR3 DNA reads TGTGCCAGCAGTGACTCCCCTGAAGCTTTCTTT. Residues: CASSDSPEAFF.

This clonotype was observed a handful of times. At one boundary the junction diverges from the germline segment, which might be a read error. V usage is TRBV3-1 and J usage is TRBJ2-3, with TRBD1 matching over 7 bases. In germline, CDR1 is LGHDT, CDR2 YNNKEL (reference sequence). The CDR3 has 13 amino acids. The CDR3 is CASNQERGHTQYF. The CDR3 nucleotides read TGTGCCAGCAACCAAGAAAGGGGGCATACGCAGTATTTT.

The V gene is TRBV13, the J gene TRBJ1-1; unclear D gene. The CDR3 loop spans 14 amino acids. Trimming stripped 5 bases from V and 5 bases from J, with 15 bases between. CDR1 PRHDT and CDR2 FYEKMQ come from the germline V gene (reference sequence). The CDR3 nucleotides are TGTGCCAGCAGCCTAACCCGCGTTCGGACTGAAGCTTTCTTT. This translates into CASSLTRVRTEAFF.

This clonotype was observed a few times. The CDR3 reads CASIRGGLYNEQFF. In DNA, the CDR3 is TGTGCCAGCATTCGGGGGGGGCTCTACAATGAGCAGTTCTTC. The chain combines TRBV13 with TRBJ2-1, with TRBD2 matching 8 bases. Looked up from germline, CDR1 is PRHDT and CDR2 is FYEKMQ (reference sequence). The CDR3 is 14 amino acids. V trimming: 7 bases; J trimming: 3 bases; junction bases outside the gene matches: 5.

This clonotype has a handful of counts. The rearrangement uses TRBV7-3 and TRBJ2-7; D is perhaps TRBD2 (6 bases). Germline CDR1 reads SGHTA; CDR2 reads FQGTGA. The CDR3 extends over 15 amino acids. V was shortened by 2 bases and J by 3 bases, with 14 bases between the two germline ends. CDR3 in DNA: TGTGCCAGCAGCTTATTTAAGACTAGTATCTACGAGCAGTACTTC. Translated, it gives CASSLFKTSIYEQYF.

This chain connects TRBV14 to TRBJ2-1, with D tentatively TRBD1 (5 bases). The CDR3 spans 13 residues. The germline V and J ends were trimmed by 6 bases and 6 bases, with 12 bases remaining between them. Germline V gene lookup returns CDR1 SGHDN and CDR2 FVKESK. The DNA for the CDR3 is TGTGCCAGCAGTACCGGACAAATCAATGAGCAGTTCTTC. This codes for CASSTGQINEQFF.

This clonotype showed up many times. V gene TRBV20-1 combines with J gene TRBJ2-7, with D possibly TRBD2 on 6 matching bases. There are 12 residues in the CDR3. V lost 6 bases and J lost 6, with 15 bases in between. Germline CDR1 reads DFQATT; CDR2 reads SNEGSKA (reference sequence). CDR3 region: CSADGGAFEQYF. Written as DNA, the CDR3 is TGCAGTGCCGACGGGGGAGCCTTCGAGCAGTACTTC.

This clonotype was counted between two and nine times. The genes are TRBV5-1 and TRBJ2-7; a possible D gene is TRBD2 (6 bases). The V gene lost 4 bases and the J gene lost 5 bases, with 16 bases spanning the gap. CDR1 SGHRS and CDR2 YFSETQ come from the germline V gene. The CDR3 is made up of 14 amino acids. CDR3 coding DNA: TGCGCCAGCAGCCTTGCGGGGTTCAACAACGAGCAGTACTTC. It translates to CASSLAGFNNEQYF.

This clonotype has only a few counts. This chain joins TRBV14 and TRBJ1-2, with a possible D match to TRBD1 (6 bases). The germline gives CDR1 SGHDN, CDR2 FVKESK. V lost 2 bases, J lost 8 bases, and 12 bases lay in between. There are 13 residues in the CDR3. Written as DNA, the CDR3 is TGTGCCAGCAGCCAAACAACAGGGCAAGGCTACACCTTC. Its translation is CASSQTTGQGYTF.

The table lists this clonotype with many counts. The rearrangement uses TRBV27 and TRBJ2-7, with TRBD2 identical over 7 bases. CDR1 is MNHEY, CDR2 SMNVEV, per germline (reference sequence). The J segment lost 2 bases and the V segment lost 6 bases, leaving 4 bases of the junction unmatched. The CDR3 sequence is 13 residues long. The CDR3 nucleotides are TGTGCCAGCAGACACGGACTAGCCTACGAGCAGTACTTC. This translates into CASRHGLAYEQYF.

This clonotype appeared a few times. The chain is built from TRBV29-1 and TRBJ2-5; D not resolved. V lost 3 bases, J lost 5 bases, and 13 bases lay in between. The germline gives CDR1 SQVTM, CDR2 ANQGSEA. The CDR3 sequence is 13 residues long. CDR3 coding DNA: TGCAGCGTTGACCGGCAGTACGGGGAGACCCAGTACTTC. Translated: CSVDRQYGETQYF.

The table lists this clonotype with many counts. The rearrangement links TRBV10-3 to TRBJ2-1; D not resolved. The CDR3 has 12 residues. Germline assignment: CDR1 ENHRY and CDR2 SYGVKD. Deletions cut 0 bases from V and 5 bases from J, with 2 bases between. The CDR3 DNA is TGTGCCATCAGTGAGTCAGACAATGAGCAGTTCTTC. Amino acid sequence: CAISESDNEQFF.

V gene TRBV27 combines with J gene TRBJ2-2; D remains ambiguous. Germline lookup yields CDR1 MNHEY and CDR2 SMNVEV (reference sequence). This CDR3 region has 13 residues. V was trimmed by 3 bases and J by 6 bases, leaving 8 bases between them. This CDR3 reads CASSLRLAGELFF. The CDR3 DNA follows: TGTGCCAGCAGTTTGAGGCTCGCCGGGGAGCTGTTTTTT.

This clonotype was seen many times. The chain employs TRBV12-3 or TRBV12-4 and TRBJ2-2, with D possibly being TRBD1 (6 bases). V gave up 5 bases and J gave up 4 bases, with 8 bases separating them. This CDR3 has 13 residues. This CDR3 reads CASSLQGTGELFF. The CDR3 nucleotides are TGTGCCAGCAGTCTACAGGGCACCGGGGAGCTGTTTTTT.

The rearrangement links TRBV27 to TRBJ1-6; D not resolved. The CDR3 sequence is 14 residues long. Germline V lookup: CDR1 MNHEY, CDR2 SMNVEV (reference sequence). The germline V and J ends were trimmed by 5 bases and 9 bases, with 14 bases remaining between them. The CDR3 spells CASSTRQRVSPLHF. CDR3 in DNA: TGTGCCAGCAGTACTCGGCAGAGAGTTTCACCCCTCCACTTT.

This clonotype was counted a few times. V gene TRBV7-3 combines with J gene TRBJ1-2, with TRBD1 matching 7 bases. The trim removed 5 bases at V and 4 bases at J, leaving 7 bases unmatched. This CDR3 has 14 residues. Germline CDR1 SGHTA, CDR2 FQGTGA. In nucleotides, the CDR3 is TGTGCCAGCAGCACACCGGGACAGTCCTATGGCTACACCTTC. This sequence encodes CASSTPGQSYGYTF.

The CDR3 DNA reads TGTGCCAGCAGCTTAGGCTGGGAGATCGGGCTAGCGACAACCTACGAGCAGTACTTC. This codes for CASSLGWEIGLATTYEQYF. The gene calls are TRBV7-2 and TRBJ2-7; tentatively, D is TRBD2 (6 bases). Germline CDR1 and CDR2: SGHTA and FQGNSA. The CDR3 is 19 residues long. V lost 1 base to trimming and J lost 2 bases, with 24 bases between them.

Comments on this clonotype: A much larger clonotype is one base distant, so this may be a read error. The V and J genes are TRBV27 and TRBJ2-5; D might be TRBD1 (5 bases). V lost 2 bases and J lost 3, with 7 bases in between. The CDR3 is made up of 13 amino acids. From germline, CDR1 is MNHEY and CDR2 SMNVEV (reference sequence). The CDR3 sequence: CASSLLGEETQYF. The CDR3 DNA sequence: TGTGCCAGCAGTTTACTAGGGGAAGAGACCCAGTACTTC.

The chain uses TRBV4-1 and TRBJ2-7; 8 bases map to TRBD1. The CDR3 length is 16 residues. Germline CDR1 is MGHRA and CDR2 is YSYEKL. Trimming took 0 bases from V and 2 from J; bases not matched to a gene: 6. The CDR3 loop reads CASSQDRTGSAYEQYF. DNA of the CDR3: TGCGCCAGCAGCCAAGACAGGACAGGGTCGGCCTACGAGCAGTACTTC.